This T cell receptor (beta chain) originates from a study of tumor and adjacent non-tumor tissue in lung cancer. Study at large: Patients comprised eleven to twelve adenocarcinoma, a couple of squamous cell carcinoma and 1 small cell lung cancer. On average, productive TCRbeta reads reached about 4.17 million per sample.

By share, this clonotype counts as medium-sized. Its antigen remains unknown. This sample's RNA came from whole unsorted tissue. The V and J ends lost 0 bases and 10 bases respectively, with 11 bases between them. Germline-derived CDR1 and CDR2 are SGHKS and YYEKEE (reference sequence). The CDR3 has 13 amino acids. General study findings and limits: Significantly higher TCR diversity was found in tumor than normal lung.

TCRbeta libraries were built with three rounds of nested PCR, modified from ARM-PCR. One entry per CDR3 protein, called by TCRdb with MiXCR from the multiplex PCR reads. The sample has 60,000 to 85,000 distinct CDR3 sequences, less than 80% seen once. The chain uses TRBV5-5 and TRBJ2-1; a possible D gene is TRBD2 (5 bases). This receptor was taken from a man aged 60 to 69 with non-small cell lung cancer. Sequencing was done on a sample of lung tumor tissue. CDR3 amino acids: CASSLEREREQFF. CDR3 coding DNA: TGTGCCAGCAGCTTGGAAAGGGAGCGGGAGCAGTTCTTC.